This T cell receptor beta chain was observed in a study of T cells after yellow fever vaccination. Study summary: Those fractions that held only low numbers of cells were prepared using the SMART-Seq v4 Ultra Low Input RNA kit. Study-level results: The appearance of a small share of clonotypes in both CD4 and CD8 compartments was observed. Sorted repertoires could include abundant contaminating clonotypes from bulk cells. Reappearing after the booster were most of the clones from primary vaccination (around 96% CD4, around 88% CD8).

CDR1 MNHEY and CDR2 SMNVEV come from the germline V gene (reference sequence). The V and J ends lost 1 base and 6 bases, in that order; junction bases with no gene match: 4. This CDR3 has 16 residues. TCRdb called the 5' RACE reads again in MiXCR, with one record for every CDR3 protein. The profile covers some 99,000 distinct CDR3 sequences, with 5.8% appearing a single time and roughly two fifths taken by the ten largest. About this clonotype itself: What it binds is unknown.

The chain uses TRBV27 and TRBJ2-2, with TRBD2 matching 11 bases. The sequence was obtained from a man between 18 and 29 years old who received the YFV17D yellow fever vaccine. The sequences come from CD8+ T cells sorted from PBMCs, collected 10 days after the yellow fever booster vaccination. CDR3 loop: CASSLFVAGGPGELFF. CDR3 bases: TGTGCCAGCAGTTTATTTGTAGCGGGGGGGCCCGGGGAGCTGTTTTTT.